The 30 T cell receptor beta chains in this list originate from one sample, sequenced in a study of OX40 agonist ivuxolimab in advanced cancers. Generated by immunoSEQ multiplex PCR, the TCRdb table keeps only in-frame clones and is missing some. The sample shows 70,000 to 95,000 clones, 90% to 95% of them seen only once. Specimen: CD4+ or CD8+ T cells sorted from blood, collected in a trial of the OX40 agonist ivuxolimab. These receptors all stem from an adult with an advanced solid tumor such as melanoma, head and neck, liver or kidney cancer.

This clone was counted a few times. The chain couples TRBV7-9 to TRBJ2-6; perhaps TRBD1 as D (6 bases). The germline CDR1 and CDR2 sequences are SEHNR and FQNEAQ (reference sequence). The CDR3 length is 14 residues. Between the trimmed V and J ends, which lost 7 bases and 1 base, there was a span of 8 bases. CDR3 amino acids: CASTDRSGANVLTF. In DNA form, the CDR3 reads TGTGCCAGCACCGACAGGTCTGGGGCCAACGTCCTGACTTTC. Full variable domain (outside the CDR3, taken from reference TRBV7-9 and TRBJ2-6): DTGVSQNPRHKITKRGQNVTFRCDPISEHNRLYWYRQTLGQGPEFLTYFQNEAQLEKSRLLSDRFSAERPKGSFSTLEIQRTEQGDSAMYLCASTDRSGANVLTFGAGSRLTVL.

DNA of the CDR3: TGTGCCAGCAGACAGGGTATAGTCTCTGGAAACACCATATATTTT. Translating gives CASRQGIVSGNTIYF. The chain is built from TRBV2 and TRBJ1-3; possibly TRBD1 for D (6 bases). V was shortened by 6 bases and J by 0 bases, with 12 bases between the two germline ends. The germline V gene has CDR1 SNHLY and CDR2 FYNNEI. The CDR3 contains 15 residues.

The chain combines TRBV9 with TRBJ1-3; D is ambiguous. The V gene's germline CDR1 is SGDLS and CDR2 YYNGEE. V lost 4 bases and J 0 bases, leaving 14 bases between the germline ends. This CDR3 is 16 amino acids long. CDR3: CASSSSSISSGNTIYF. Written as DNA, the CDR3 is TGTGCCAGCAGCTCTTCCAGCATTTCCTCTGGAAACACCATATATTTT.

The V gene is TRBV20-1, the J gene TRBJ1-2, with D tentatively TRBD1 (5 bases). With 3 bases removed from V and 11 bases from J, the gap between germline ends came to 13 bases. There are 11 residues in the CDR3. Germline loops: CDR1 DFQATT, CDR2 SNEGSKA (reference sequence). The CDR3, as DNA: TGCAGTGCTAGTACTCAGGGTGGGTACACCTTC. This gives the protein CSASTQGGYTF.

The J gene is TRBJ2-5, the V gene TRBV5-4; 10 bases match TRBD1. Losses at the gene ends were 4 bases for V and 4 bases for J; bases not matched to a gene: 7. Germline CDR1 and CDR2: SGHNT and YYREEE (reference sequence). This CDR3 comprises 15 residues. CDR3 sequence: CASSPGGQGTETQYF. CDR3 bases: TGTGCCAGCAGCCCGGGGGGACAGGGGACAGAGACCCAGTACTTC.

This clone appeared a few times. The chain uses TRBV19 and TRBJ1-5; D uncertain. The length of the CDR3 is 12 residues. The V end lost 4 bases, the J end lost 5 bases, and 6 bases lay between the germline ends. Germline CDR1 and CDR2: LNHDA and SQIVND (reference sequence). CDR3 in amino acids: CASSTRDQPQHF. CDR3 bases: TGTGCCAGTAGTACAAGAGATCAGCCCCAGCATTTT.

This rearrangement joins TRBV30 to TRBJ2-3, with D possibly being TRBD1 (7 bases). The germline V gene has CDR1 GTSNPN and CDR2 SVGIG (reference sequence). This CDR3 comprises 15 residues. V was cut by 0 bases and J by 8 bases, with 18 bases left in between. For the CDR3, the DNA is TGTGCCTGGAGTGTACTTTTAGGAGGGGGCGGTACGCAGTATTTT. Amino acids: CAWSVLLGGGGTQYF.

This rearrangement joins TRBV6-5 to TRBJ2-7, with a possible D match to TRBD2 (5 bases). There are 11 residues in the CDR3. Germline V gives CDR1 MNHEY, CDR2 SVGAGI. V was shortened by 5 bases and J by 6 bases, with 8 bases between the two germline ends. As DNA, the CDR3 is TGTGCCAGCAGTCAAGGGAGCGAGCAGTACTTC. Translating gives CASSQGSEQYF.

The chain recombines TRBV7-3 with TRBJ1-6, with D perhaps matching TRBD1 (6 bases). The CDR3 sequence is 13 residues long. Deletions cut 5 bases from V and 13 bases from J, with 15 bases between. Germline-derived CDR1 and CDR2 are SGHTA and FQGTGA. This CDR3 is CASSPTSQGPLHF. The CDR3 DNA follows: TGTGCCAGCAGCCCCACTTCACAGGGCCCCCTCCACTTT.

The chain employs TRBV10-2 and TRBJ1-2; TRBD1 aligns across 9 bases. With 4 bases clipped from V and 4 bases from J, the junction kept 1 base outside the gene matches. Germline values: CDR1 WSHSY, CDR2 SAAADI. The CDR3 consists of 13 residues. The CDR3 DNA reads TGCGCCAGCAGTGGGACAGGGGTCTATGGCTACACCTTC. It is translated as CASSGTGVYGYTF.

This clone was seen just once. The CDR3 sequence: CASSQNRDGVGGYTF. CDR3 bases: TGTGCCAGCAGCCAGAACAGGGATGGAGTAGGAGGCTACACCTTC. The rearrangement links TRBV14 to TRBJ1-2; D might be TRBD1 (6 bases). The V and J ends lost 3 bases and 8 bases respectively, with 19 bases between them. Germline values: CDR1 SGHDN, CDR2 FVKESK. The CDR3 covers 15 residues.

V and J are TRBV11-3 and TRBJ2-3; unclear D gene. V lost 5 bases and J lost 0, with 9 bases in between. From germline, CDR1 is SGHNT and CDR2 YENEEA. The CDR3 length is 14 residues. The CDR3 reads CASSVTGSTDTQYF. CDR3 coding DNA: TGTGCCAGCAGCGTCACTGGTAGCACAGATACGCAGTATTTT.

This chain connects TRBV7-8 to TRBJ2-5; TRBD2 agrees at 7 bases. J was trimmed by 3 bases and V by 3 bases; bases with no gene match: 10. Germline-derived CDR1 and CDR2 are SGHVS and FQNEAQ. The CDR3 consists of 16 residues. In nucleotides, the CDR3 is TGTGCCAGCAGCTTGGATTTTACGGGGGGTGAAGAGACCCAGTACTTC. This translates into CASSLDFTGGEETQYF.

The CDR3 nucleotides read TGTGCCAGCAGCCTTTTCGGGGGGAACTATGGCTACACCTTC. Translating gives CASSLFGGNYGYTF. This sequence joins TRBV27 and TRBJ1-2, with D tentatively TRBD1 (5 bases). Trimming stripped 6 bases from V and 2 bases from J, with 13 bases between. The CDR3 runs 14 residues. Germline V gene data show CDR1 as MNHEY and CDR2 as SMNVEV (reference sequence).

The chain has TRBV9 and TRBJ1-1, with TRBD1 matching over 10 bases. V lost 3 bases to trimming and J lost 5 bases; unmatched junction nucleotides: 13. CDR1 and CDR2 from the germline V gene are SGDLS and YYNGEE. The CDR3 covers 17 residues. CDR3 sequence reads: CASSAKIPGTGATEAFF. The CDR3, as DNA: TGTGCCAGCAGCGCTAAAATCCCAGGGACAGGGGCAACTGAAGCTTTCTTT.

The V gene is TRBV6-6, the J gene TRBJ1-1; TRBD1 might be the D (5 bases). The CDR3 spans 14 residues. Trimming pared 6 bases from V and 4 bases from J, leaving 15 bases between. Germline CDR1 is MNHNY and CDR2 is SVGAGI (reference sequence). The CDR3 sequence: CASRTGTLSTEAFF. CDR3 bases: TGTGCCAGCAGGACCGGGACCTTAAGCACTGAAGCTTTCTTT.

The rearrangement links TRBV11-2 to TRBJ2-1; 8 bases match TRBD2. This CDR3 spans 14 amino acids. The V gene end was trimmed by 6 bases and the J gene end by 1 base; junction bases not matched to a gene: 2. CDR1 SGHAT and CDR2 FQNNGV come from the germline V gene. As DNA, the CDR3 is TGTGCCAGCAGGACGGGGGGGTCCTACAATGAGCAGTTCTTC. This encodes CASRTGGSYNEQFF.

This chain uses TRBV30 with TRBJ2-3; the D is unclear. The CDR3 runs 12 residues. V was pared by 2 bases and J by 3 bases, with 6 bases between. CDR1 and CDR2 from the germline V gene are GTSNPN and SVGIG (reference sequence). The CDR3 spells CAWSSLTDTQYF. The DNA for the CDR3 is TGTGCCTGGAGTAGCCTGACAGATACGCAGTATTTT.

This chain uses TRBV7-9 with TRBJ2-7, with 13 nucleotides matching TRBD2. Germline V lookup: CDR1 SEHNR, CDR2 FQNEAQ (reference sequence). The CDR3 runs 15 residues. J gave up 3 bases and V 7 bases, and 6 bases lay outside the gene matches. CDR3 sequence: CASTRLAGGLYEQYF. The CDR3 bases are TGTGCCAGCACCCGACTAGCGGGGGGCCTCTACGAGCAGTACTTC.

This chain uses TRBV7-8 with TRBJ2-1; 10 bases align to TRBD1. V lost 5 bases, J lost 3 bases, and 4 bases stayed unmatched. CDR3 length equals 15 residues. Germline values: CDR1 SGHVS, CDR2 FQNEAQ. The DNA for the CDR3 is TGTGCCAGCAGCGGCCGGGACAGGGGCTACAATGAGCAGTTCTTC. Protein sequence: CASSGRDRGYNEQFF. The whole variable domain, filled in from reference TRBV7-8 and TRBJ2-1, reads GAGVSQSPRYKVAKRGQDVALRCDPISGHVSLFWYQQALGQGPEFLTYFQNEAQLDKSGLPSDRFFAERPEGSVSTLKIQRTQQEDSAVYLCASSGRDRGYNEQFFGPGTRLTVL.

This clone was found a few times. The chain links TRBV15 to TRBJ1-2; possible D gene TRBD1, 5 bases. The V gene's germline CDR1 is LNHNV and CDR2 YYDKDF (reference sequence). V was cut by 1 base and J by 2 bases, with 8 bases left in between. CDR3 size: 14 residues. The CDR3 DNA follows: TGTGCCACCAGCAGAGTTGGGGGAAACTATGGCTACACCTTC. It yields the protein CATSRVGGNYGYTF.

The J gene is TRBJ1-5, the V gene TRBV6-1; a weak D match, TRBD1 (6 bases). The CDR3 is 14 residues long. Germline values: CDR1 MNHNS, CDR2 SASEGT. The V gene lost 4 bases and the J gene lost 4 bases, with 11 bases spanning the gap. The CDR3 loop reads CASSGRQVNQPQHF. The CDR3 DNA follows: TGTGCCAGCAGTGGAAGACAGGTTAATCAGCCCCAGCATTTT.

V gene TRBV18 combines with J gene TRBJ2-7; D not certain. V gave up 3 bases and J gave up 2 bases, with 8 bases separating them. Per the germline V gene, CDR1 is KGHSH and CDR2 is LQKENI. CDR3 length: 13 residues. CDR3 residues: CASSPTVTYEQYF. The CDR3 DNA sequence: TGTGCCAGCTCACCCACAGTTACCTACGAGCAGTACTTC.

V is TRBV11-2 and J is TRBJ1-1, with D unclear. The germline gives CDR1 SGHAT, CDR2 FQNNGV. Trimming stripped 1 base from V and 5 bases from J, with 20 bases between. The CDR3 has 17 residues. The CDR3 protein is CASSLGAVPTFGTEAFF. CDR3 DNA sequence: TGTGCCAGCAGCTTAGGGGCAGTACCTACCTTTGGGACTGAAGCTTTCTTT.

Only one count was recorded for this clone. V usage is TRBV5-1 and J usage is TRBJ2-7; 7 bases agree with TRBD1. In germline, CDR1 is SGHRS, CDR2 YFSETQ. The CDR3 covers 14 residues. V shed 3 bases, J shed 7 bases, and the junction held 10 bases outside the gene matches. The CDR3 coding sequence is TGCGCCAGCAGCTGGGCCCAATCACAGGGGGAGCAGTACTTC. This sequence encodes CASSWAQSQGEQYF. Filled out from reference TRBV5-1 and TRBJ2-7, the complete variable domain reads KAGVTQTPRYLIKTRGQQVTLSCSPISGHRSVSWYQQTPGQGLQFLFEYFSETQRNKGNFPGRFSGRQFSNSRSEMNVSTLELGDSALYLCASSWAQSQGEQYFGPGTRLTVT.

The CDR3 DNA is TGTGCCAGCAGCCGCGGGACTAGCGGGAGGGCCCGGCAGGTCTACGAGCAGTACTTC. It specifies CASSRGTSGRARQVYEQYF. The chain employs TRBV7-8 and TRBJ2-7, with 16 bases that match TRBD2. The CDR3 spans 19 residues. Germline V gene sequence: CDR1 SGHVS, CDR2 FQNEAQ. V was clipped by 5 bases and J by 3 bases; unmatched bases: 13.

V usage is TRBV9 and J usage is TRBJ1-3, with 8 bases that match TRBD1. V was pared by 1 base and J by 0 bases, with 12 bases of the junction left unmatched. CDR3 length equals 19 residues. The germline V gene encodes CDR1 SGDLS and CDR2 YYNGEE. This chain's CDR3 is CASSVTSRGQVSSGNTIYF. The CDR3 DNA reads as TGTGCCAGCAGCGTAACTAGCCGGGGACAGGTGAGCTCTGGAAACACCATATATTTT.

This clone was counted a single time. The rearrangement links TRBV6-5 to TRBJ1-1; TRBD1 aligns across 7 bases. Germline V gene lookup returns CDR1 MNHEY and CDR2 SVGAGI. The V gene end was trimmed by 2 bases and the J gene end by 8 bases; junction bases not matched to a gene: 8. The CDR3 covers 14 residues. CDR3 region: CASSYEFATGEAFF. The CDR3, as DNA: TGTGCCAGCAGTTACGAATTCGCGACAGGGGAAGCTTTCTTT.

The chain recombines TRBV18 with TRBJ1-4; 7 nucleotides match TRBD1. The CDR3 totals 16 residues. The junction had 13 bases not matched to a gene; V was cut back by 6 bases and J by 6 bases. The germline gives CDR1 KGHSH, CDR2 LQKENI. CDR3: CASSPGAGTEDEKLFF. The CDR3 DNA reads TGTGCCAGCTCCCCGGGGGCCGGGACAGAGGATGAAAAACTGTTTTTT.

The chain carries TRBV18 and TRBJ1-1; D not resolved. The CDR3 is made up of 12 amino acids. The V gene's germline CDR1 is KGHSH and CDR2 LQKENI. The germline V and J ends were trimmed by 3 bases and 5 bases, with 7 bases remaining between them. The CDR3 spells CASSPTVTEAFF. The DNA for the CDR3 is TGTGCCAGCTCACCGACGGTAACTGAAGCTTTCTTT.